The T cell receptor beta chain under discussion was sequenced for a study of blood T cell repertoires in COVID-19. Looking at the study overall: Samples representing acute and convalescent COVID-19 were sourced from the United States, Italy and Spain. T cells, B-cell-depleted T cells, or PBMCs provided the cDNA or gDNA that served as material.

Germline V gene sequence: CDR1 MNHEY, CDR2 SVGAGI. CDR3 length equals 15 residues. The V segment lost 2 bases and the J segment 4 bases; nucleotides outside the gene matches: 0. Authors' processing steps: Cell counts per sample came from amplifying reference gene primers. Sequencing used immunoSEQ multiplex PCR; TCRdb keeps in-frame clones, though not all of them. From that table come the V and J calls and clone size; the DNA was used to work out D and trimming. The profile shows approximately 110,000 clones, about 85% of them singletons. Sample: peripheral blood. The sequence came from a human donor in a cohort sampled during active COVID-19. This chain links TRBV6-5 with TRBJ2-1, with 12 bases fitting TRBD2. The CDR3 reads CASSYGTSGYNEQFF. CDR3 DNA sequence: TGTGCCAGCAGTTACGGGACTAGCGGGTACAATGAGCAGTTCTTC.